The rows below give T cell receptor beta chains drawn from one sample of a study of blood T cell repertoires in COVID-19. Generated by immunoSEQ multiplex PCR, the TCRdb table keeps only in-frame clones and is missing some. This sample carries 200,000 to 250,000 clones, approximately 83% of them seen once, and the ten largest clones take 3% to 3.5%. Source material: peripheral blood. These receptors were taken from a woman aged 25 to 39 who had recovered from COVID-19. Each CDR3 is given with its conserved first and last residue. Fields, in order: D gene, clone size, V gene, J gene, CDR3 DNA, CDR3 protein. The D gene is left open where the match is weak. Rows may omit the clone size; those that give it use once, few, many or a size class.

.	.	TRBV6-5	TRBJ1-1	TGTGCCACCCCTTCATGGTTGGCTCCCACTGAAGCTTTCTTT	CATPSWLAPTEAFF
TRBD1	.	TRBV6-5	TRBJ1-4	TGTGCCAGCAGTTACTACGGACAGGGTTCGGAACTGTTTTTT	CASSYYGQGSELFF
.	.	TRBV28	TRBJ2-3	TGTGCCAGCAGTTCTCCTAGCACAGATACGCAGTATTTT	CASSSPSTDTQYF
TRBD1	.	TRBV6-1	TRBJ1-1	TGTGCCAGCAGTGAAATGGACAGGGGGCTGGCTGAAGCTTTCTTT	CASSEMDRGLAEAFF
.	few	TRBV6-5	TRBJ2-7	TGTGCCAGCAGCCTTACCTCGACAGTTCACGAGCAGTACTTC	CASSLTSTVHEQYF
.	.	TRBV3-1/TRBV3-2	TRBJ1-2	TGTGCCAGCAGCCAAGACGAGCTGGGTGTGCGGTATGGCTACACCTTC	CASSQDELGVRYGYTF
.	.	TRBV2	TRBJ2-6	TGTGCCAGCAGTGAAAGGACAGCCTGGAGGGCCAACGTCCTGACTTTC	CASSERTAWRANVLTF
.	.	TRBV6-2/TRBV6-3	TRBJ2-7	TGTGCCAGCAGCTCCTGGAGCTCCTACGAGCAGTACTTC	CASSSWSSYEQYF
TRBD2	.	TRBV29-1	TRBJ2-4	TGCAGCGTCGGGGGGGAGATAACCAAAAACATTCAGTACTTC	CSVGGEITKNIQYF
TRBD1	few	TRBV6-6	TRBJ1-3	TGTGCCAGCAGTCACCGGACAGGGGGTTCTGGAAACACCATATATTTT	CASSHRTGGSGNTIYF
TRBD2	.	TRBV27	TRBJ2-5	TGTGCCAGCTCGAACGGACTAGCGGCACCGCAAGAGACCCAGTACTTC	CASSNGLAAPQETQYF
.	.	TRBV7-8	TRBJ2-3	TGTGCCAGCAGCTTTCGCGCTCTAACCACAGATACGCAGTATTTT	CASSFRALTTDTQYF
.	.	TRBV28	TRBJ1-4	TGTGCCAGCAGTTTGTGGCGGGGAAGTGAAAAACTGTTTTTT	CASSLWRGSEKLFF
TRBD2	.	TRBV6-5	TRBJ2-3	TGTGCCAGCAGGACCGGACTAGCCGGCACAGATACGCAGTATTTT	CASRTGLAGTDTQYF
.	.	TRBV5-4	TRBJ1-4	TGTGCCAGCAGCCCCGCCGGGAGCTCAACTAATGAAAAACTGTTTTTT	CASSPAGSSTNEKLFF
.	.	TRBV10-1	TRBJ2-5	TGCGCCAGCAGTGAGGCCGGGGTTCGAGAGACCCAGTACTTC	CASSEAGVRETQYF
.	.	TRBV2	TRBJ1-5	TGTGCCAGCAGTTCGACCGGTCGGCGGCAGCCCCAGCATTTT	CASSSTGRRQPQHF
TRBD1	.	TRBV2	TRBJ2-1	TGTGCCAACCCGGGACAGGAGCCCTACAATGAGCAGTTCTTC	CANPGQEPYNEQFF
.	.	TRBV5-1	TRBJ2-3	TGCGCCAGCACGCGGCAGACTAGCACAGATACGCAGTATTTT	CASTRQTSTDTQYF
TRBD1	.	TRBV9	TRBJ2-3	TGTGCCAGCAGCGCCGGAGCCGGGACAGGGGGCACAGATACGCAGTATTTT	CASSAGAGTGGTDTQYF
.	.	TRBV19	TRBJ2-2	TGTGCCAGTAGTACAATAACAGGGAATCCGAACACCGGGGAGCTGTTTTTT	CASSTITGNPNTGELFF
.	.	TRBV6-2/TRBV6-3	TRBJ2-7	TGTGCCAGCAGTGTCGCAGGGGGGTCCTACGAGCAGTACTTC	CASSVAGGSYEQYF
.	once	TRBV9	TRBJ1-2	TGTGCCAGCAGCGTAGGGCAGACTCTGTCTAACTATGGCTACACCTTC	CASSVGQTLSNYGYTF
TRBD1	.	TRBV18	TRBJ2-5	TGTGCCAGCTCACCCGGCCGGACAGGGCCAGAGACCCAGTACTTC	CASSPGRTGPETQYF
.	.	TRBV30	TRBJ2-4	TGTGCCTGGAACGCAGTTCTAGCCAAAAACATTCAGTACTTC	CAWNAVLAKNIQYF
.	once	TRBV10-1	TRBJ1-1	TGCGCCAGCAGTACACAGGGATTTGAGGGGATCACTGAAGCTTTCTTT	CASSTQGFEGITEAFF
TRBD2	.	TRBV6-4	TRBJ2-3	TGTGCCAGCAGTGACTCGACTAGCGGGAGCACAGATACGCAGTATTTT	CASSDSTSGSTDTQYF
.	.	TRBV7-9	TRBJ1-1	TGTGCCAGCAGCATACAGGGTTTAGGAACTGAAGCTTTCTTT	CASSIQGLGTEAFF
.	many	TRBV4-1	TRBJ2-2	TGCGCCAGCAGCCAATCGCGGGAAATGACCGGGGAGCTGTTTTTT	CASSQSREMTGELFF
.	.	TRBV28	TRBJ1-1	TGTGCCAGCAGTTTTTCCTTAGGGGGGGGGCCGGAAGCTTTCTTT	CASSFSLGGGPEAFF
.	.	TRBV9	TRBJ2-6	TGTGCCAGCAGCCTATACTCTGGGGCCAACGTCCTGACTTTC	CASSLYSGANVLTF
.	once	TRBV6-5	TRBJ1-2	TGTGCCAGCAGTTTTTGGGGGGACTCTAACTATGGCTACACCTTC	CASSFWGDSNYGYTF
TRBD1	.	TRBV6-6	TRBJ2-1	TGTGCCACGGTCGACAGGGCAGGTGATGAGCAGTTCTTC	CATVDRAGDEQFF
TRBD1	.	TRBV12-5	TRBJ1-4	TGTGCTAGTGGCTATTACAGGGGAGGCGGCGAAAAACTGTTTTTT	CASGYYRGGGEKLFF
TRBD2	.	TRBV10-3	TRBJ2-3	TGTGCCACCCGCGGGGGATCGGCAGATACGCAGTATTTT	CATRGGSADTQYF
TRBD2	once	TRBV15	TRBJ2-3	TGTGCCACCAGCAGAGAGGGACTAGCGGGACGCACAGATACGCAGTATTTT	CATSREGLAGRTDTQYF
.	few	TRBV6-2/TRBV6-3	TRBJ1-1	TGTGCCAGCAGTCTAGGTCCCATTATGAACACTGAAGCTTTCTTT	CASSLGPIMNTEAFF
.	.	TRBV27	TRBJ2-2	TGTGCCAGCAGTTTATCGTCGGCAGGGCGGACCGGGGAGCTGTTTTTT	CASSLSSAGRTGELFF
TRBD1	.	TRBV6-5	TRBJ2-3	TGTGCCGTTAAGGGGGCAAGCACAGATACGCAGTATTTT	CAVKGASTDTQYF
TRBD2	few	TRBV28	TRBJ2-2	TGTGCCAGCAGTTTTGCGGGAGAAGCCGGGGAGCTGTTTTTT	CASSFAGEAGELFF
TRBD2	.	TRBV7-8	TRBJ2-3	TGTGCCAGCAGCCCTTACAGTCCGGGGACTAGCGACCCGAAAGATACGCAGTATTTT	CASSPYSPGTSDPKDTQYF
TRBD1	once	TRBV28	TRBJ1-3	TGTGCCAGCAGTTCCCAGGACAGGGTGAACGGAAACACCATATATTTT	CASSSQDRVNGNTIYF
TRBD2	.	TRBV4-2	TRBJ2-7	TGTGCCAGCAGCCGCGGACTAGCGGGAGTCGACCTCGAGCAGTACTTC	CASSRGLAGVDLEQYF